This T cell receptor (beta chain) was documented in a study of T-cell reconstitution after alpha-beta-depleted transplantation in children. In this sample, this clonotype turned up a few times. Its antigen is still unknown. Study-wide results and limits: Newly generated T cells supplied most T-cell counts and diversity one year post-transplant. After transplant, at about two months, alpha-beta T cells were reportedly derived from several hundred expanded graft clones.

As it was prepared, the TCRbeta library received unique molecular identifiers. Using its own MiXCR run on the PCR reads, TCRdb lists one record per CDR3 protein. The sample consists of about 420,000 distinct CDR3 sequences, around 16% of them appearing once. This clonotype was obtained from a boy under two years old who had a stem cell transplant for Wiskott-Aldrich syndrome, so the T cells may come from the graft donor. The sample was PBMCs, mostly from graft donor cells, taken 360 days after TCRalphabeta/CD19-depleted stem cell transplant.

The CDR3 sequence: CASSFLAGETQYF. CDR3 nucleotides: TGTGCCAGCAGTTTTCTAGCGGGAGAGACCCAGTACTTC. The chain combines TRBV6-2 or TRBV6-3 with TRBJ2-5; 8 nucleotides match TRBD2. Germline V gene lookup returns CDR1 MNHEY and CDR2 SVGEGT. V shed 4 bases, J shed 4 bases, and the junction held 2 bases outside the gene matches. The length of the CDR3 is 13 residues.